The source of this T cell receptor beta chain is a study of T-cell reconstitution after alpha-beta-depleted transplantation in children. Notes on the study in general: Surviving recipient T cells and thymic progenitors accounted for the high day-60 TCRbeta diversity observed in some patients. Diversity and T-cell counts at one year after transplant derived mostly from new T cells.

This CDR3 is built from 13 residues. Germline lookup yields CDR1 SNHLY and CDR2 FYNNEI. V lost 6 bases to trimming and J lost 5 bases; unmatched junction nucleotides: 6. Preparation of the TCRbeta library was carried out with unique molecular identifiers. Each CDR3 protein is one row after TCRdb ran MiXCR on the PCR reads. The table has some 440,000 distinct CDR3 sequences, about a sixth seen once. This clonotype was recorded many times. Its antigen is still unknown. The chain recombines TRBV2 with TRBJ2-5, with 7 bases identical to TRBD2. This clonotype originated in a boy younger than two who had a stem cell transplant for Wiskott-Aldrich syndrome, so the T cells may come from the graft donor. The sample consisted of PBMCs, mostly from graft donor cells, taken 360 days after TCRalphabeta/CD19-depleted stem cell transplant. The DNA for the CDR3 is TGTGCCAGCAGGATAGCGGGCAAGGAGACCCAGTACTTC. This gives the protein CASRIAGKETQYF.